The source of this T cell receptor beta chain is a study of cytomegalovirus exposure and HLA in healthy donors. PCR primers comprised 60 Vbeta and 13 Jbeta primers. Only in-frame clones appear in the TCRdb table, and some are missing; sequencing was by immunoSEQ multiplex PCR. The sample yields roughly 200,000 clones, approximately 84% seen once. The ends were cut back, 3 bases at V and 0 bases at J, with 14 bases in the middle. Germline V gene sequence: CDR1 MGHRA, CDR2 YSYEKL. The CDR3 loop spans 16 amino acids. The chain couples TRBV4-1 to TRBJ1-1; D perhaps matches TRBD1 (5 bases). This clonotype was obtained from a female donor in good health and CMV-seronegative. Sequencing used PBMCs. In DNA, the CDR3 is TGCGCCAGCAGCCAGTGGGGGGGTTTGGTGAACACTGAAGCTTTCTTT. This codes for CASSQWGGLVNTEAFF.